Following are 27 T cell receptor beta chains from one sample sequenced in a study of cytomegalovirus exposure and HLA in healthy donors. PCR primers comprised 60 Vbeta and 13 Jbeta primers. TCRdb keeps only in-frame clones here, not all; method: immunoSEQ multiplex PCR. The sample carries 120,000 to 150,000 clones, roughly 65% recorded once. The material sequenced was PBMCs. The receptor set was obtained from a woman aged 25 to 45 in good health and CMV-seronegative.

This clone was counted a few times. The chain carries TRBV19 and TRBJ1-4; 8 bases agree with TRBD1. This CDR3 is 14 amino acids long. Germline loops: CDR1 LNHDA, CDR2 SQIVND (reference sequence). After removal of 5 bases from V and 8 bases from J, the junction contained 7 bases not matched to a gene. The CDR3 reads CASSGTGGREKLFF. CDR3 nucleotide sequence: TGTGCCAGTAGTGGTACAGGGGGAAGGGAAAAACTGTTTTTT.

This clone was detected once. J is TRBJ1-6 and V is TRBV25-1; D gene ambiguous. The V gene lost 1 base and the J gene lost 10 bases, with 5 bases spanning the gap. CDR1 is MGHDK and CDR2 is SYGVNS in the germline V gene. The CDR3 runs to 12 residues. CDR3 residues: CASSESLSPLHF. CDR3 DNA: TGTGCCAGCAGTGAATCCCTATCACCCCTCCACTTT.

This clone came up a few times. The chain has TRBV7-3 and TRBJ2-1, with a tentative D call TRBD2 (5 bases). Trimming pared 5 bases from V and 9 bases from J, leaving 14 bases between. CDR3 size: 13 residues. Per the germline V gene, CDR1 is SGHTA and CDR2 is FQGTGA. Here the CDR3 DNA reads TGTGCCAGCAGCATTGACCCCCGGGGTGAGCAGTTCTTC. Translation: CASSIDPRGEQFF.

The rearrangement links TRBV6-5 to TRBJ2-7; TRBD1 matches 8 bases. In germline, CDR1 is MNHEY, CDR2 SVGAGI. The CDR3 totals 14 residues. The ends lost 4 bases at V and 5 bases at J; junction bases unmatched: 7. In nucleotides, the CDR3 is TGTGCCAGCAGTTCCCGGGACAGGAATAACGAGCAGTACTTC. Encoded protein: CASSSRDRNNEQYF.

The chain employs TRBV29-1 and TRBJ1-1, with 8 bases matching TRBD1. V gave up 7 bases and J gave up 6 bases; unmatched junction bases: 10. CDR3 length: 13 amino acids. Germline values: CDR1 SQVTM, CDR2 ANQGSEA. The CDR3 region has the DNA TGCAGCGCCGAAAGGCAACAGGGGGCTGAAGCTTTCTTT. Protein sequence: CSAERQQGAEAFF.

This clone has more than one count but fewer than ten. V is TRBV2 and J is TRBJ2-2, with D perhaps TRBD2 (6 bases). Trimming removed 8 bases at V and 6 bases at J, with 13 bases between. Germline V gives CDR1 SNHLY, CDR2 FYNNEI. This CDR3 spans 13 amino acids. The CDR3 bases are TGTGCCAGCTGTGCTGGGGGGTCCGGGGAGCTGTTTTTT. It codes for CASCAGGSGELFF.

The V gene is TRBV6-1, the J gene TRBJ1-1, with a possible D match to TRBD1 (5 bases). The length of the CDR3 is 12 residues. The germline V and J ends were trimmed by 11 bases and 6 bases, with 16 bases remaining between them. Germline V lookup: CDR1 MNHNS, CDR2 SASEGT. CDR3 in amino acids: CAAFRGSPEAFF. The DNA of the CDR3 is TGTGCCGCCTTCCGGGGGTCCCCTGAAGCTTTCTTT.

This clone has just a few counts. The chain links TRBV4-1 to TRBJ2-5; TRBD2 agrees at 9 bases. Unmatched junction bases numbered 15, after V lost 6 bases and J lost 4 bases. Germline CDR1 and CDR2: MGHRA and YSYEKL. The CDR3 contains 17 residues. The CDR3: CASSRQVSGRGRETQYF. CDR3 bases: TGCGCCAGCAGTCGTCAAGTTAGCGGGAGAGGGCGAGAGACCCAGTACTTC.

V and J are TRBV19 and TRBJ2-7; TRBD1 aligns across 8 bases. Germline values: CDR1 LNHDA, CDR2 SQIVND (reference sequence). This CDR3 spans 14 amino acids. V dropped 3 bases and J dropped 5; count of bases not matched to a gene: 6. CDR3 region: CASSITGGDDEQYF. As DNA, the CDR3 is TGTGCCAGTAGTATTACAGGGGGAGACGACGAGCAGTACTTC.

This chain joins TRBV4-2 and TRBJ2-3; 9 bases map to TRBD2. CDR1 is LGHNA, CDR2 YNFKEQ, per germline. V gave up 4 bases and J gave up 0 bases; unmatched junction bases: 8. The CDR3 length is 17 residues. In DNA form, the CDR3 reads TGTGCCAGCAGCCCGGGGGTAGCGGGGGCTAGCACAGATACGCAGTATTTT. This gives the protein CASSPGVAGASTDTQYF.

The chain links TRBV6-1 to TRBJ1-2; 8 bases agree with TRBD1. CDR1 and CDR2 from the germline V gene are MNHNS and SASEGT. V lost 1 base to trimming and J lost 2 bases; unmatched junction nucleotides: 3. The CDR3 extends over 15 amino acids. The chain's CDR3 is CASSEGAGGNYGYTF. CDR3 nucleotide sequence: TGTGCCAGCAGTGAAGGAGCAGGGGGCAACTATGGCTACACCTTC.

The chain uses TRBV13 and TRBJ2-1, with D perhaps TRBD2 (6 bases). CDR3 length: 14 residues. Germline assignment: CDR1 PRHDT and CDR2 FYEKMQ (reference sequence). The V and J ends lost 5 bases and 6 bases respectively, with 14 bases between them. The CDR3 loop reads CASSGASAFNEQFF. Written as DNA, the CDR3 is TGTGCCAGCAGCGGGGCTAGCGCTTTCAATGAGCAGTTCTTC.

J is TRBJ1-3 and V is TRBV7-8, with 8 bases aligning to TRBD1. Germline-derived CDR1 and CDR2 are SGHVS and FQNEAQ. The V and J ends lost 3 bases and 3 bases, in that order; junction bases with no gene match: 7. The CDR3 spans 16 residues. As DNA, the CDR3 is TGTGCCAGCAGCTTTAGCGTCGGGACAGGTGGAAACACCATATATTTT. This codes for CASSFSVGTGGNTIYF.

This chain joins TRBV19 and TRBJ2-6; D is unresolved. Germline loops: CDR1 LNHDA, CDR2 SQIVND (reference sequence). Trimming took off 3 bases at V and 0 bases at J, with 12 bases between the two ends. CDR3 length equals 17 residues. The CDR3 here is CASSIGRPSSGANVLTF. For the CDR3, the DNA is TGTGCCAGTAGTATCGGCAGGCCGAGCTCTGGGGCCAACGTCCTGACTTTC.

The chain couples TRBV5-6 to TRBJ2-7, with TRBD2 identical over 8 bases. CDR3 size: 15 residues. The germline CDR1 and CDR2 sequences are SGHDT and YYEEEE. Trimming cost V 5 bases and J 8 bases; bases outside gene matches: 15. The CDR3 protein is CASSPGGTSGFQQYV. The CDR3 DNA reads TGTGCCAGCAGTCCCGGGGGGACTAGTGGGTTTCAGCAGTACGTC.

V gene TRBV28 combines with J gene TRBJ1-2; D is uncertain. CDR3 size: 12 residues. V lost 10 bases and J 8 bases, leaving 17 bases between the germline ends. Looked up from germline, CDR1 is MDHEN and CDR2 is SYDVKM. The CDR3 DNA follows: TGTGCCACCGGGGTCGAGGGCAAGGGCTACACCTTC. This codes for CATGVEGKGYTF.

The V gene is TRBV19, the J gene TRBJ2-7, with 7 bases fitting TRBD1. Germline V lookup: CDR1 LNHDA, CDR2 SQIVND (reference sequence). V lost 10 bases, J lost 2 bases, and 2 bases stayed unmatched. The CDR3 contains 11 residues. CDR3 coding DNA: TGTGCCACTGGACAGGCCTACGAGCAGTACTTC. This translates into CATGQAYEQYF.

The rearrangement joins TRBV7-8 to TRBJ1-4; D is unclear. The germline V and J ends were trimmed by 2 bases and 8 bases, with 9 bases remaining between them. CDR1 SGHVS and CDR2 FQNEAQ come from the germline V gene. This CDR3 has 13 residues. This CDR3 is CASSLLLREKLFF. For the CDR3, the DNA is TGTGCCAGCAGCTTATTATTACGGGAAAAACTGTTTTTT.

This clone has a handful of counts. Within the sample, other DNA sequences also encode this same CDR3. The CDR3 DNA is TGTGCCAGCAGCGTCGGGGGGGGGCGGACAGATACGCAGTATTTT. Its protein is CASSVGGGRTDTQYF. The chain uses TRBV9 and TRBJ2-3; 8 nucleotides match TRBD2. The germline V gene has CDR1 SGDLS and CDR2 YYNGEE. The CDR3 is 15 amino acids. Trimming took 2 bases from V and 3 from J; bases not matched to a gene: 5.

The chain joins TRBV10-1 to TRBJ1-6, with D unresolved. The length of the CDR3 is 14 residues. Germline lookup yields CDR1 WNHNN and CDR2 SYGVQD (reference sequence). The ends were cut back, 6 bases at V and 3 bases at J, with 9 bases in the middle. CDR3 coding DNA: TGCGCCAGCAGAAAAGCGGACTATAATTCACCCCTCCACTTT. This translates into CASRKADYNSPLHF.

The CDR3 coding sequence is TGTGCCAGCATTCCGGGACAGCATACCACTGAAGCTTTCTTT. It is translated as CASIPGQHTTEAFF. The J gene is TRBJ1-1, the V gene TRBV28; TRBD1 matches 7 bases. Germline CDR1 MDHEN, CDR2 SYDVKM. The V gene end was trimmed by 7 bases and the J gene end by 4 bases; junction bases not matched to a gene: 9. This CDR3 is built from 14 residues.

J is TRBJ2-5 and V is TRBV28; maybe TRBD1 (5 bases). The germline V gene encodes CDR1 MDHEN and CDR2 SYDVKM. V dropped 2 bases and J dropped 1 base, with 11 bases sitting between them. This CDR3 is built from 15 residues. CDR3 sequence (DNA): TGTGCCAGCAGTTTAGAGGACATGCTCCAAGAGACCCAGTACTTC. Protein: CASSLEDMLQETQYF.

This clone was counted a few times. The chain carries TRBV13 and TRBJ1-4; 9 bases agree with TRBD1. Trimming at V came to 4 bases and at J to 8 bases, leaving 8 bases not matched to a gene. Germline CDR1 and CDR2: PRHDT and FYEKMQ (reference sequence). The CDR3 contains 15 residues. In nucleotides, the CDR3 is TGTGCCAGCAGCTCCGTGGACAGGGGAAGAGAAAAACTGTTTTTT. Its translation: CASSSVDRGREKLFF.

Comment on this clone: At one end the junction does not follow the germline gene, possibly because of a read error. The chain couples TRBV7-7 to TRBJ2-3; 10 bases line up with TRBD1. CDR1 and CDR2 from the germline V gene are SSHAT and FNYEAQ (reference sequence). The CDR3 is made up of 14 amino acids. The CDR3 DNA reads TGTGCTAGCAGCGGGGACAGGGGTACAGATACGCAGTATTTT. This encodes CASSGDRGTDTQYF.

The V and J genes are TRBV7-3 and TRBJ2-3, with D tentatively TRBD2 (5 bases). The CDR3 is 13 amino acids. Germline lookup yields CDR1 SGHTA and CDR2 FQGTGA. V was cut by 3 bases and J by 6 bases, with 10 bases left in between. CDR3 nucleotides: TGTGCCAGCAGCTTCGCCGGGGTGGATACGCAGTATTTT. It yields the protein CASSFAGVDTQYF.

The sample holds one count of this clone. This chain joins TRBV28 and TRBJ1-4, with TRBD1 as a possible D gene (5 bases). CDR1 MDHEN and CDR2 SYDVKM come from the germline V gene. The CDR3 length is 16 residues. V lost 6 bases, J lost 3 bases, and 17 bases lay in between. The CDR3 sequence is CASRTLLRQPNEKLFF. The CDR3 nucleotides read TGTGCCAGCAGAACCCTCCTGAGACAGCCTAATGAAAAACTGTTTTTT.

The DNA of the CDR3 is TGTGCCAGTAGTATAGTACCCCGGGTAACCACCTACAATGAGCAGTTCTTC. Protein sequence: CASSIVPRVTTYNEQFF. The chain employs TRBV19 and TRBJ2-1; D not resolved. CDR3 length: 17 residues. CDR1 and CDR2 from the germline V gene are LNHDA and SQIVND (reference sequence). V was cut by 1 base and J by 2 bases, with 15 bases left in between. Using reference TRBV19 and TRBJ2-1 for the parts outside the CDR3, the full variable domain is DGGITQSPKYLFRKEGQNVTLSCEQNLNHDAMYWYRQDPGQGLRLIYYSQIVNDFQKGDIAEGYSVSREKKESFPLTVTSAQKNPTAFYLCASSIVPRVTTYNEQFFGPGTRLTVL.